Listed here are 27 T cell receptor beta chains from one sample, sequenced in a study of T cell changes during pregnancy in multiple sclerosis. The data were produced by immunoSEQ multiplex PCR, yet TCRdb's version contains in-frame clones alone and is incomplete. This table has about 30,000 clones, about nine tenths appearing once. Sequences were derived from peripheral blood, sampled in the second trimester of pregnancy. The receptors come from a female donor in good health, enrolled as a control in a pregnancy study.

V gene TRBV6-1 combines with J gene TRBJ2-7; the match to TRBD1 covers 9 bases. Germline V gene sequence: CDR1 MNHNS, CDR2 SASEGT. This CDR3 has 15 residues. Unmatched junction bases numbered 3, after V lost 1 base and J lost 2 bases. The CDR3 DNA sequence: TGTGCCAGCAGTGAAGGGACAGGGGATGCCTACGAGCAGTACTTC. This codes for CASSEGTGDAYEQYF.

The chain recombines TRBV30 with TRBJ1-1, with 9 positions matching TRBD1. Trimming took 1 base from V and 5 from J; bases not matched to a gene: 5. CDR1 is GTSNPN and CDR2 is SVGIG in the germline V gene (reference sequence). CDR3 length: 14 amino acids. In DNA form, the CDR3 reads TGTGCCTGGAGTGGAGGGACAGGGTGGACTGAAGCTTTCTTT. It codes for CAWSGGTGWTEAFF. Full variable domain (missing parts from reference TRBV30 and TRBJ1-1): SQTIHQWPATLVQPVGSPLSLECTVEGTSNPNLYWYRQAAGRGLQLLFYSVGIGQISSEVPQNLSASRPQDRQFILSSKKLLLSDSGFYLCAWSGGTGWTEAFFGQGTRLTVV.

This chain connects TRBV6-5 to TRBJ2-5, with TRBD1 matching over 9 bases. The DNA end favors TRBJ2-7, so the J call may be wrong. Germline lookup yields CDR1 MNHEY and CDR2 SVGAGI. The CDR3 totals 15 residues. Here the CDR3 DNA reads TGTGCCAGCAGAATAACCGGGACAGGGAAGGACGAGCAGTACTTC. It is translated as CASRITGTGKDEQYF.

The rearrangement links TRBV25-1 to TRBJ1-4; D unclear. Trimming left V 3 bases short and J 0 bases short, with 11 bases between. The CDR3 length is 16 residues. Germline V CDR1 and CDR2: MGHDK, SYGVNS. The CDR3 sequence: CASSDFDNPTNEKLFF. CDR3 bases: TGTGCCAGCAGTGATTTCGACAACCCAACTAATGAAAAACTGTTTTTT.

The rearrangement links TRBV6-1 to TRBJ2-2; TRBD2 aligns across 13 bases. The length of the CDR3 is 18 residues. CDR1 MNHNS and CDR2 SASEGT come from the germline V gene. Trimming removed 2 bases from V and 5 bases from J; junction bases left unmatched: 8. CDR3 bases: TGTGCCAGCAGTGAATACACTAGCGGGGGGGTGAAAACCGGGGAGCTGTTTTTT. This gives the protein CASSEYTSGGVKTGELFF.

The gene calls are TRBV5-1 and TRBJ1-1; maybe TRBD1 (6 bases). V shed 0 bases and J shed 4 bases, with 13 bases lying between them. CDR3 length equals 15 residues. CDR1 SGHRS and CDR2 YFSETQ come from the germline V gene. The DNA for the CDR3 is TGCGCCAGCAGCTTGGTAGGGCTAGGGGGCACTGAAGCTTTCTTT. Its protein product is CASSLVGLGGTEAFF.

V is TRBV10-3 and J is TRBJ2-7; 9 bases match TRBD2. This CDR3 spans 14 amino acids. With 10 bases clipped from V and 4 bases from J, the junction kept 11 bases outside the gene matches. Germline assignment: CDR1 ENHRY and CDR2 SYGVKD. CDR3 DNA sequence: TGTGCCACCCTTGGGGCGGGAGGGGTGTACGAGCAGTACTTC. This gives the protein CATLGAGGVYEQYF.

The chain employs TRBV27 and TRBJ2-3, with D tentatively TRBD2 (7 bases). The CDR3 runs to 14 residues. Looked up from germline, CDR1 is MNHEY and CDR2 is SMNVEV (reference sequence). V was shortened by 4 bases and J by 6 bases, with 14 bases between the two germline ends. The CDR3, as DNA: TGTGCCAGCAGTTCCGGGGGGCGCCCGGATACGCAGTATTTT. Translated, it gives CASSSGGRPDTQYF.

The V and J genes are TRBV6-5 and TRBJ2-1, with TRBD1 identical over 8 bases. CDR1 and CDR2 from the germline V gene are MNHEY and SVGAGI. After removal of 4 bases from V and 6 bases from J, the junction contained 5 bases not matched to a gene. CDR3 length: 14 residues. The CDR3: CASSWTGSSNEQFF. The CDR3 bases are TGTGCCAGCAGTTGGACAGGGAGTAGCAATGAGCAGTTCTTC.

J is TRBJ2-5 and V is TRBV1; TRBD2, as called in the table, went unchecked against the DNA. TRBV1 is a listed pseudogene. CDR3 length: 18 residues. In DNA, the CDR3 is TGCACCAGCAGCCAAGATGGGACTAGCGGGGGTAGGGAGGAGACCCAGTACTTC. Protein product: CTSSQDGTSGGREETQYF.

The CDR3 spells CASSQEMGGQGTDTQYF. The CDR3 DNA reads as TGTGCCAGCAGCCAAGAGATGGGGGGACAGGGCACAGATACGCAGTATTTT. This chain joins TRBV4-2 and TRBJ2-3; TRBD1 matches 8 bases. This CDR3 contains 17 residues. Germline CDR1 reads LGHNA; CDR2 reads YNFKEQ. J lost 1 base, V lost 0 bases, and 6 bases had no gene match.

The chain employs TRBV9 and TRBJ1-2, with D uncertain. Between the trimmed V and J ends, which lost 3 bases and 8 bases, there was a span of 17 bases. This CDR3 is built from 14 residues. CDR1 SGDLS and CDR2 YYNGEE come from the germline V gene. The CDR3 nucleotides are TGTGCCAGCAGCGGAACGGACTATCCGGGGGGCTACACCTTC. It encodes CASSGTDYPGGYTF.

The chain is built from TRBV9 and TRBJ2-1; D is ambiguous. This CDR3 is built from 15 residues. From germline, CDR1 is SGDLS and CDR2 YYNGEE. Trimming left V 0 bases short and J 9 bases short, with 16 bases between. The CDR3 reads CASSVAHPPVSEQFF. DNA for the CDR3: TGTGCCAGCAGCGTAGCTCACCCTCCGGTTAGTGAGCAGTTCTTC.

The rearrangement uses TRBV27 and TRBJ1-5, with 10 bases lining up with TRBD1. Trimming cost V 6 bases and J 5 bases; bases outside gene matches: 7. This CDR3 has 15 amino acids. CDR1 is MNHEY, CDR2 SMNVEV, per germline (reference sequence). CDR3 loop: CASSVRDRGDQPQHF. CDR3 sequence (DNA): TGTGCCAGCAGCGTCCGGGACAGGGGCGATCAGCCCCAGCATTTT.

The CDR3 nucleotides are TGTGCCAGCAGCAACACCGGGACTAGCGGGGGGCAAGAGACCCAGTACTTC. Translated: CASSNTGTSGGQETQYF. The V and J genes are TRBV9 and TRBJ2-5; 15 nucleotides agree with TRBD2. Trimming cost V 4 bases and J 2 bases; bases outside gene matches: 6. This CDR3 is built from 17 residues. Per germline, CDR1 SGDLS and CDR2 YYNGEE.

The chain employs TRBV5-1 and TRBJ2-1; TRBD1 agrees at 10 bases. V shed 4 bases and J 3 bases; nucleotides not matched to a gene: 7. The CDR3 length is 16 residues. Germline V gene sequence: CDR1 SGHRS, CDR2 YFSETQ. The CDR3, as DNA: TGCGCCAGCAGCCACGCCGGGACAGGGGTCTACAATGAGCAGTTCTTC. It yields the protein CASSHAGTGVYNEQFF.

The chain employs TRBV6-6 and TRBJ1-2; no firm D call. The CDR3 runs to 13 residues. The ends were cut back, 8 bases at V and 4 bases at J, with 14 bases in the middle. CDR1 and CDR2 from the germline V gene are MNHNY and SVGAGI (reference sequence). CDR3 sequence (DNA): TGTGCCAGCTTAAGTATGGGAGGCTATGGCTACACCTTC. Translated: CASLSMGGYGYTF.

V is TRBV6-5 and J is TRBJ2-7; 12 bases match TRBD2. Germline V gene sequence: CDR1 MNHEY, CDR2 SVGAGI. V lost 4 bases to trimming and J lost 0 bases; unmatched junction nucleotides: 4. The CDR3 contains 16 residues. CDR3: CASSFGLAGSSYEQYF. The CDR3 DNA sequence: TGTGCCAGCAGTTTCGGACTAGCGGGGAGCTCCTACGAGCAGTACTTC.

This clone was found once. The chain combines TRBV4-3 with TRBJ2-1, with 7 bases identical to TRBD2. Germline CDR1 and CDR2: LGHNA and YSLEER. The CDR3 extends over 15 amino acids. The V and J ends lost 1 base and 6 bases, in that order; junction bases with no gene match: 6. DNA for the CDR3: TGCGCCAGCAGCCAAGTGGGAGGGCTCCCCAATGAGCAGTTCTTC. Protein: CASSQVGGLPNEQFF.

The J gene is TRBJ2-1, the V gene TRBV6-6, with 14 bases matching TRBD2. V shed 0 bases and J 10 bases; nucleotides not matched to a gene: 2. CDR1 is MNHNY and CDR2 is SVGAGI in the germline V gene (reference sequence). This CDR3 is built from 15 residues. Here the CDR3 reads CASSYSTSGRGEQFF. In DNA, the CDR3 is TGTGCCAGCAGTTACTCGACTAGCGGGAGGGGAGAGCAGTTCTTC.

The chain employs TRBV4-3 and TRBJ1-3; D gene ambiguous. Germline CDR1 and CDR2: LGHNA and YSLEER. The length of the CDR3 is 14 residues. Trimming removed 1 base from V and 5 bases from J, with 9 bases in between. The CDR3 nucleotides are TGCGCCAGCAGCCAAGGACACTTCCGAAACACCATATATTTT. Translation: CASSQGHFRNTIYF.

This sequence joins TRBV9 and TRBJ2-7; 12 nucleotides match TRBD2. Unmatched junction bases numbered 4, after V lost 3 bases and J lost 6 bases. Germline V CDR1 and CDR2: SGDLS, YYNGEE. The CDR3 has 14 residues. The CDR3 region is CASSEGLAGLEQYF. The CDR3 DNA reads as TGTGCCAGCAGCGAGGGACTAGCGGGCCTCGAGCAGTACTTC.

A note on this clone: A read error may account for a junction end that differs from germline. This rearrangement joins TRBV2 to TRBJ1-2; 7 bases align to TRBD1. The CDR3 is 14 residues long. Germline CDR1 is SNHLY and CDR2 is FYNNEI. The CDR3 region is CASSDGTDRYRYTF. The CDR3 DNA is TGTGCCAGCAGTGACGGGACAGATCGCTATCGCTACACCTTC.

V is TRBV5-1 and J is TRBJ2-2, with a weak D call TRBD1 (6 bases). Trimming removed 4 bases from V and 1 base from J, with 11 bases in between. The CDR3 extends over 15 amino acids. Germline lookup yields CDR1 SGHRS and CDR2 YFSETQ. CDR3 region: CASSPLTGNTGELFF. The CDR3 nucleotides are TGCGCCAGCAGCCCACTGACAGGGAACACCGGGGAGCTGTTTTTT. The entire variable domain, with the rest obtained from reference TRBV5-1 and TRBJ2-2, is as follows: KAGVTQTPRYLIKTRGQQVTLSCSPISGHRSVSWYQQTPGQGLQFLFEYFSETQRNKGNFPGRFSGRQFSNSRSEMNVSTLELGDSALYLCASSPLTGNTGELFFGEGSRLTVL.

Here the CDR3 reads CAISEFQGSYGYTF. The CDR3 DNA follows: TGTGCCATCAGTGAGTTTCAGGGTTCCTATGGCTACACCTTC. The V call is TRBV10-3, the J call TRBJ1-2; TRBD1 is a possible D gene (5 bases). The germline V and J ends were trimmed by 1 base and 4 bases, with 10 bases remaining between them. The CDR3 contains 14 residues. Germline assignment: CDR1 ENHRY and CDR2 SYGVKD.

This chain links TRBV5-4 with TRBJ2-7; TRBD1 agrees at 7 bases. Trimming removed 0 bases from V and 3 bases from J; junction bases left unmatched: 6. CDR1 is SGHNT and CDR2 is YYREEE in the germline V gene (reference sequence). The CDR3 covers 15 residues. CDR3 residues: CASSLDPRDSYEQYF. The CDR3 nucleotides are TGTGCCAGCAGCTTGGACCCCCGGGACAGCTACGAGCAGTACTTC.

In regard to this clone: The junction does not match germline at one end; this may be a read error. V and J are TRBV10-3 and TRBJ2-7, with D perhaps matching TRBD2 (5 bases). The germline V gene has CDR1 ENHRY and CDR2 SYGVKD. The CDR3 length is 14 residues. The CDR3 region is CASSEADGSYEQYF. The CDR3, as DNA: TGTGCCAGCAGTGAAGCGGACGGGTCCTACGAGCAGTACTTC.